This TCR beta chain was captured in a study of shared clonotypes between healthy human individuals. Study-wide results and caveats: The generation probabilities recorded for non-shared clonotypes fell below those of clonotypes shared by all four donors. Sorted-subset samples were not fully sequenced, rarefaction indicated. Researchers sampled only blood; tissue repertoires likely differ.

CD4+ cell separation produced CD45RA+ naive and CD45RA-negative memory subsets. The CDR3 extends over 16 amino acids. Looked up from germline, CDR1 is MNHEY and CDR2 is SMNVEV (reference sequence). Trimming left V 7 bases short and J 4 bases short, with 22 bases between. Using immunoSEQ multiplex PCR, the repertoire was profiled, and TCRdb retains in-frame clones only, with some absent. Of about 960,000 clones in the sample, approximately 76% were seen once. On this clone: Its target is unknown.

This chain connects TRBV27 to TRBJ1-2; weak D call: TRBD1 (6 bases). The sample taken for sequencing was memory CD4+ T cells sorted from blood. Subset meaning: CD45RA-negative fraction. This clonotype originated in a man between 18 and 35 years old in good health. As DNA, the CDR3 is TGTGCCAGCACCTCTCTAGGGGTAGGGGGGACCTATGGCTACACCTTC. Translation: CASTSLGVGGTYGYTF.